The T cell receptor (beta chain) described here comes from a study of control samples from healthy donors and cancer patients. Profiling relied on immunoSEQ multiplex PCR, and the TCRdb table lists in-frame clones only, not all of them. The sample lists around 67,000 clones, about 92% occurring once. In germline, CDR1 is SGHRS, CDR2 YFSETQ. V lost 4 bases, J lost 3 bases, and 20 bases lay in between. The CDR3 is 16 residues long. V is TRBV5-1 and J is TRBJ2-7; tentatively, D is TRBD2 (6 bases). This TCR derives from a man aged 55 to 70 with colorectal cancer. The source material was PBMCs. The CDR3 DNA reads TGCGCCAGCAGCGGGGGGACGACCGCCAGGAACTACGAGCAGTACTTC. Encoded protein: CASSGGTTARNYEQYF.